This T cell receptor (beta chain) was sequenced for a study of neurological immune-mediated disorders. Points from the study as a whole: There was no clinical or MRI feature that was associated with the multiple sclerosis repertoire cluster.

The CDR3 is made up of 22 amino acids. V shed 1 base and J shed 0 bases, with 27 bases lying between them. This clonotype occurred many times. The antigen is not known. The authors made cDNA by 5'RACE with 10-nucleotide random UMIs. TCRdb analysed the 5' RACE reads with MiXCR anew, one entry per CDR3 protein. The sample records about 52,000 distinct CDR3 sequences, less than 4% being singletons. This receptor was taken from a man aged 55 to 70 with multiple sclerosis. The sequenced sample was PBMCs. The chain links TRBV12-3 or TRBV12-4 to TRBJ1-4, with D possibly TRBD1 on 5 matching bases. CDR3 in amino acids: CASSLGKWGLRTRGTTNEKLFF. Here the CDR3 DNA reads TGTGCCAGCAGTTTAGGGAAGTGGGGACTCCGAACGCGGGGCACAACTAATGAAAAACTGTTTTTT.